These T cell receptor beta chains were read from a single sample in a study of OX40 agonist ivuxolimab in advanced cancers. The protocol was immunoSEQ multiplex PCR, while the TCRdb copy is restricted to in-frame clones and leaves out a portion. The sample shows 98,000 or so clones, just under 85% of them seen only once. The sample in question was CD4+ or CD8+ T cells sorted from blood, obtained in a trial of the OX40 agonist ivuxolimab. The receptors stem from an adult with an advanced solid tumor such as melanoma, head and neck, liver or kidney cancer. Each CDR3 is given with its conserved first and last residue. Each record gives: J gene, D gene, clone size, V gene, CDR3 DNA, CDR3 protein. D genes are given only for firm matches. Size values are once, few and many counts, or a class for expanded clones, and some rows have none.

J gene: TRBJ2-7; D gene: NA; clone size: NA; V gene: TRBV30; CDR3 DNA: TGTGCCTGGAATTTCGATGGCGGCCGTCAGTACTTC; CDR3 protein: CAWNFDGGRQYF
J gene: TRBJ2-7; D gene: NA; clone size: NA; V gene: TRBV1; CDR3 DNA: TGCACCAGCAGCCAAGTCCCCCCCCGCGGGAGGGGAGACGAGCAGTACTTC; CDR3 protein: CTSSQVPPRGRGDEQYF
J gene: TRBJ2-1; D gene: NA; clone size: NA; V gene: TRBV10-2; CDR3 DNA: TGCGCCAGCAGTGAGTTTGGCGGGGCGCGGAATGAGCAGTTCTTC; CDR3 protein: CASSEFGGARNEQFF
J gene: TRBJ1-2; D gene: NA; clone size: NA; V gene: TRBV2; CDR3 DNA: TGTGCCAGCACCCGTGACACCGCCTATGGCTACACCTTC; CDR3 protein: CASTRDTAYGYTF
J gene: TRBJ1-5; D gene: NA; clone size: NA; V gene: TRBV19; CDR3 DNA: TGTGCCACCAGCGACCGGAGTCAGCCCCAGCATTTT; CDR3 protein: CATSDRSQPQHF
J gene: TRBJ1-2; D gene: NA; clone size: NA; V gene: TRBV7-8; CDR3 DNA: TGTGCCAGCAGCTTAGGCTTTAACTATGGCTACACCTTC; CDR3 protein: CASSLGFNYGYTF
J gene: TRBJ2-2; D gene: TRBD1; clone size: once; V gene: TRBV2; CDR3 DNA: TGTGCCAGCCGATCCAGGACAGGGTTGGCCACCGGGGAGCTGTTTTTT; CDR3 protein: CASRSRTGLATGELFF
J gene: TRBJ1-2; D gene: NA; clone size: NA; V gene: TRBV18; CDR3 DNA: TGTGCCAGCTCAGCAGACTATGGCTACACCTTC; CDR3 protein: CASSADYGYTF
J gene: TRBJ2-7; D gene: TRBD1; clone size: NA; V gene: TRBV7-9; CDR3 DNA: TGTGCCAGCAGCCTGCAGGGGGCCTACGAGCAGTACTTC; CDR3 protein: CASSLQGAYEQYF
J gene: TRBJ2-6; D gene: NA; clone size: NA; V gene: TRBV5-1; CDR3 DNA: TGCGCCAGCAGCTTGAGTTGGCAGGGTTCCCACTCTGGGGCCAACGTCCTGACTTTC; CDR3 protein: CASSLSWQGSHSGANVLTF
J gene: TRBJ2-4; D gene: NA; clone size: NA; V gene: TRBV5-4; CDR3 DNA: TGTGCCAGCAGCCCCGTGGCAGGGCAATTAGGCAAAAACATTCAGTACTTC; CDR3 protein: CASSPVAGQLGKNIQYF
J gene: TRBJ2-7; D gene: NA; clone size: NA; V gene: TRBV15; CDR3 DNA: TGTGCCACCAGCAAAATGGGGGGAGACGAGCAGTACTTC; CDR3 protein: CATSKMGGDEQYF